This T cell receptor (beta chain) originates from a study of blood T cells in healthy people across ages. Findings and limits, study-wide: It was the long-lived donors that had more naive CD4+ cells and higher diversity than aged donors.

Together with a sample-barcoded 5' primer, a J-beta primer mix was included in a second PCR lasting about 6 to 12 cycles. A template-switch adaptor containing 12 random nucleotides labeled each cDNA molecule. MiXCR, applied by TCRdb to the 5' RACE reads, yields one record per CDR3 protein. The sample comprises about 1 million distinct CDR3 sequences, roughly 24% of which are singletons, and around 0.75% rests with the top ten. V lost 3 bases and J 6 bases, leaving 4 bases between the germline ends. Germline CDR1 reads LGHNT; CDR2 reads FRNRAP. The CDR3 has 11 amino acids. As to this clonotype: Its antigen remains unidentified.

The same data also went into a second study, on T cells of mothers and their children. That work states: Sequencing returned over 9 million TCR beta CDR3 reads per mother and 2.5 million to 3 million per child.

The clonotype originates from a girl aged 2 to 9 in good health. Sequencing used blood. The chain carries TRBV12-5 and TRBJ2-3; D is unclear. The CDR3 nucleotides read TGTGCTAGTGGTTTTGAGGATACGCAGTATTTT. This gives the protein CASGFEDTQYF.